Presented here are 25 T cell receptor beta chains from one specimen sequenced in a study of control samples from healthy donors and cancer patients. Using immunoSEQ multiplex PCR, the repertoire was profiled, and TCRdb retains in-frame clones only, with some absent. The repertoire includes 130,000 or so clones, roughly 86% of them detected once, and around 6.9% sits in the top ten. Sequenced: PBMCs. Every receptor here comes from a man aged 50 to 59 with head and neck cancer.

The chain joins TRBV2 to TRBJ1-2; D unresolved. Germline V gene sequence: CDR1 SNHLY, CDR2 FYNNEI. V lost 2 bases and J 3 bases, leaving 19 bases between the germline ends. The CDR3 extends over 17 amino acids. Here the CDR3 reads CASSESFMSSAYYGYTF. The DNA of the CDR3 is TGTGCCAGCAGTGAATCGTTTATGAGCAGTGCGTACTATGGCTACACCTTC.

The genes are TRBV5-1 and TRBJ2-1; no clear D gene. Trimming took off 4 bases at V and 8 bases at J, with 13 bases between the two ends. Per the germline V gene, CDR1 is SGHRS and CDR2 is YFSETQ. This CDR3 is built from 13 residues. CDR3 DNA sequence: TGCGCCAGCAGCGTCGATGGGTGGGATGAGCAGTTCTTC. Residues: CASSVDGWDEQFF.

This chain uses TRBV5-5 with TRBJ2-7; 8 bases match TRBD1. V lost 4 bases and J lost 2; bases outside the gene matches: 5. This CDR3 is 14 amino acids long. CDR1 and CDR2 from the germline V gene are SGHKS and YYEKEE (reference sequence). CDR3 nucleotide sequence: TGTGCCAGCAGCGTGACAGGGGCCACCTACGAGCAGTACTTC. Amino acids: CASSVTGATYEQYF.

This clone has only a few counts. The chain is built from TRBV9 and TRBJ1-6; D ambiguous. V lost 0 bases to trimming and J lost 4 bases, with 2 bases between them. This CDR3 contains 13 residues. Per the germline V gene, CDR1 is SGDLS and CDR2 is YYNGEE. DNA for the CDR3: TGTGCCAGCAGCGTAGGGTATAATTCACCCCTCCACTTT. Its protein is CASSVGYNSPLHF.

With respect to this clone: One junction end disagrees with the germline gene, perhaps due to a read error. The J gene is TRBJ2-5, the V gene TRBV7-7; 12 bases map to TRBD2. The CDR3 contains 17 residues. The germline gives CDR1 SSHAT, CDR2 FNYEAQ (reference sequence). The chain's CDR3 is CASSIGTSGRIQETQYF. For the CDR3, the DNA is TGTGCTAGCAGCATAGGGACTAGCGGGCGGATCCAAGAGACCCAGTACTTC.

This clone was observed a few times. The chain couples TRBV5-4 to TRBJ1-2; D remains unclear. CDR3 length: 15 amino acids. V was trimmed by 0 bases and J by 0 bases, leaving 9 bases between them. Germline values: CDR1 SGHNT, CDR2 YYREEE (reference sequence). This CDR3 is CASSLDGGANYGYTF. CDR3 nucleotide sequence: TGTGCCAGCAGCTTGGATGGAGGAGCTAACTATGGCTACACCTTC.

This chain joins TRBV29-1 and TRBJ2-2; tentative D call: TRBD1 (5 bases). The germline V and J ends were trimmed by 4 bases and 7 bases, with 16 bases remaining between them. Germline V gene sequence: CDR1 SQVTM, CDR2 ANQGSEA. The CDR3 sequence is 14 residues long. CDR3 nucleotide sequence: TGCAGCGTTGGGCCAGACGGACATAACGGGGAGCTGTTTTTT. This sequence encodes CSVGPDGHNGELFF.

The chain employs TRBV6-5 and TRBJ2-5; D possibly corresponds to TRBD2 (6 bases). Trimming took 6 bases from V and 5 from J, leaving 13 bases between them. This CDR3 contains 13 residues. Germline CDR1 MNHEY, CDR2 SVGAGI. The CDR3 loop reads CASSLTRRETQYF. The CDR3 bases are TGTGCCAGCAGCCTGACTAGGCGGGAGACCCAGTACTTC.

There are a few counts of this clone. The chain employs TRBV12-3 or TRBV12-4 and TRBJ2-1; 7 bases align to TRBD2. The CDR3 covers 13 residues. V shed 8 bases and J 9 bases; nucleotides not matched to a gene: 10. The CDR3 region has the DNA TGTGCCAGCGGGGGGGGAGAGGGAACTGAGCAGTTCTTC. It codes for CASGGGEGTEQFF.

The rearrangement links TRBV27 to TRBJ1-6; D ambiguous. The V gene's germline CDR1 is MNHEY and CDR2 SMNVEV (reference sequence). The CDR3 has 14 amino acids. V lost 2 bases to trimming and J lost 8 bases, with 10 bases between them. The DNA of the CDR3 is TGTGCCAGCAGTTTAATAACAACAGATTCACCCCTCCACTTT. The encoded protein is CASSLITTDSPLHF.

The chain combines TRBV2 with TRBJ2-1; possibly TRBD2 for D (6 bases). Trimming removed 4 bases from V and 9 bases from J, with 16 bases in between. CDR1 is SNHLY and CDR2 is FYNNEI in the germline V gene. There are 14 residues in the CDR3. The CDR3: CASSADSLGGEQFF. CDR3 DNA: TGTGCCAGCAGTGCAGACAGTTTGGGGGGTGAGCAGTTCTTC.

The chain is built from TRBV7-9 and TRBJ1-2; tentative D call: TRBD1 (6 bases). Germline V CDR1 and CDR2: SEHNR, FQNEAQ (reference sequence). There are 11 residues in the CDR3. Trimming pared 5 bases from V and 11 bases from J, leaving 12 bases between. This chain's CDR3 is CASSPPGVYTF. The CDR3 region has the DNA TGTGCCAGCAGCCCCCCAGGGGTATACACCTTC.

As concerns this clone: The same CDR3 is also encoded by other DNA sequences in this sample. CDR3 DNA: TGCGCCAGCAGCCAAGGGCTAGGTTACGAGCAGTACTTC. Its translation: CASSQGLGYEQYF. The rearrangement joins TRBV4-1 to TRBJ2-7; D gene unclear. V was trimmed by 1 base and J by 4 bases, leaving 8 bases between them. The CDR3 length is 13 residues. The germline CDR1 and CDR2 sequences are MGHRA and YSYEKL.

The chain is built from TRBV13 and TRBJ2-6, with TRBD1 as a possible D gene (6 bases). This CDR3 region has 16 residues. CDR1 is PRHDT, CDR2 FYEKMQ, per germline (reference sequence). The ends were cut back, 5 bases at V and 0 bases at J, with 11 bases in the middle. CDR3 DNA sequence: TGTGCCAGCAGCCCGACAGGAAACTCTGGGGCCAACGTCCTGACTTTC. It encodes CASSPTGNSGANVLTF.

The chain joins TRBV19 to TRBJ1-5; TRBD1 agrees at 8 bases. The CDR3 sequence is 13 residues long. The V gene end was trimmed by 5 bases and the J gene end by 4 bases; junction bases not matched to a gene: 1. The V gene's germline CDR1 is LNHDA and CDR2 SQIVND (reference sequence). The CDR3 coding sequence is TGTGCCAGTAGTCAGGGGGCAAATCAGCCCCAGCATTTT. It is translated as CASSQGANQPQHF.

The chain joins TRBV6-5 to TRBJ2-3; 11 nucleotides align to TRBD1. The CDR3 length is 15 residues. The V segment lost 7 bases and the J segment 8 bases; nucleotides outside the gene matches: 11. Germline assignment: CDR1 MNHEY and CDR2 SVGAGI. The CDR3 DNA sequence: TGTGCCAGCACCAAGGGACAGGGGGAGTCTGGTACGCAGTATTTT. This translates into CASTKGQGESGTQYF.

V is TRBV7-9 and J is TRBJ2-7, with 7 positions matching TRBD2. The trim removed 0 bases at V and 4 bases at J, leaving 6 bases unmatched. Germline V gives CDR1 SEHNR, CDR2 FQNEAQ (reference sequence). This CDR3 contains 15 residues. Here the CDR3 DNA reads TGTGCCAGCAGCTTAGCGTCTAGCGGAGTTTACGAGCAGTACTTC. This codes for CASSLASSGVYEQYF.

The chain uses TRBV29-1 and TRBJ2-1; no reliable D call. The CDR3 totals 13 residues. Germline CDR1 SQVTM, CDR2 ANQGSEA. V lost 0 bases and J lost 12, with 15 bases in between. The CDR3 protein is CSVEDRLRMGQFF. The CDR3 coding sequence is TGCAGCGTTGAAGATCGGCTCCGAATGGGGCAGTTCTTC.

This sequence joins TRBV6-5 and TRBJ1-3; possible D gene TRBD1, 5 bases. Germline values: CDR1 MNHEY, CDR2 SVGAGI. V lost 5 bases to trimming and J lost 2 bases, with 13 bases between them. This CDR3 contains 15 residues. DNA for the CDR3: TGTGCCAGCAGTCGTAAGGAGGGACCTGGAAACACCATATATTTT. Protein product: CASSRKEGPGNTIYF.

This chain joins TRBV9 and TRBJ2-7; unclear D gene. This CDR3 contains 13 residues. Trimming took 4 bases from V and 4 from J, leaving 12 bases between them. Germline CDR1 is SGDLS and CDR2 is YYNGEE. As DNA, the CDR3 is TGTGCCAGCAGCTTCGGTATAGGGTACGAGCAGTACTTC. Its translation: CASSFGIGYEQYF.

The chain recombines TRBV19 with TRBJ2-1; 9 bases align to TRBD2. Looked up from germline, CDR1 is LNHDA and CDR2 is SQIVND (reference sequence). This CDR3 is 15 amino acids long. The trim removed 7 bases at V and 1 base at J, leaving 5 bases unmatched. The CDR3 DNA follows: TGTGCCAGTACCATAGCGGGGGAATCCTACAATGAGCAGTTCTTC. This codes for CASTIAGESYNEQFF.

The chain couples TRBV7-9 to TRBJ2-5; D not resolved. V lost 5 bases, J lost 3 bases, and 19 bases lay in between. This CDR3 is built from 16 residues. Germline V lookup: CDR1 SEHNR, CDR2 FQNEAQ (reference sequence). CDR3 coding DNA: TGTGCCAGCAGCCTACGGGCGGAGCCTCTAAAAGAGACCCAGTACTTC. It specifies CASSLRAEPLKETQYF.

The chain carries TRBV9 and TRBJ1-4, with D perhaps matching TRBD1 (5 bases). The CDR3 is 14 amino acids. The germline V gene encodes CDR1 SGDLS and CDR2 YYNGEE. Trimming cost V 4 bases and J 7 bases, with 14 bases left between them. As DNA, the CDR3 is TGTGCCAGCAGCCCTCAGAGTACAGGTGAAAAACTGTTTTTT. Translating gives CASSPQSTGEKLFF.

The chain has TRBV6-5 and TRBJ2-1, with 13 positions matching TRBD2. With V trimmed by 7 bases and J by 8 bases, 8 bases remained unmatched. The germline V gene encodes CDR1 MNHEY and CDR2 SVGAGI. The CDR3 sequence is 15 residues long. The CDR3 region is CASKTRLAGGHEQFF. CDR3 nucleotides: TGTGCCAGCAAGACCCGACTAGCGGGAGGACATGAGCAGTTCTTC.

The rearrangement joins TRBV11-2 to TRBJ2-4; D is ambiguous. This CDR3 is 14 amino acids long. Germline assignment: CDR1 SGHAT and CDR2 FQNNGV. V lost 4 bases, J lost 3 bases, and 10 bases lay in between. This CDR3 is CASSSSLGKNIQYF. The CDR3 DNA sequence: TGTGCCAGCAGCTCGAGCCTTGGCAAAAACATTCAGTACTTC.